The rows below give T cell receptor beta chains drawn from one sample of a study of vaccination and CD4 T cells after COVID-19. TCRdb itself ran the PCR reads through MiXCR, one entry per CDR3 protein. The table lists about 9,700 distinct CDR3 sequences, roughly two thirds of them singletons, with around a third in the top ten. No antigen has been assigned to these receptors. The specimen was CD4+ T cells from blood, cultured in vitro. The receptors were sampled from a human donor who had recovered from COVID-19. CDR3s include the opening cysteine and the closing phenylalanine or tryptophan. Size is stated for part of the rows, as once, few or many counts, or as a class when the clone is expanded.

size | J | V | CDR3
NA | TRBJ2-4 | TRBV20-1 | CSASLVQVKNIQYF
NA | TRBJ1-2 | TRBV27 | CASSRPRGEGYTF
once | TRBJ1-2 | TRBV6-2/TRBV6-3 | CASSYRTGSGYTF
NA | TRBJ2-2 | TRBV18 | CASSPNPTNTGELFF
NA | TRBJ2-4 | TRBV6-1 | CASSTETSAKNIQYF
NA | TRBJ1-6 | TRBV5-1 | CASSLAGDASPLHF
few | TRBJ2-5 | TRBV19 | CASSIMREYETQYF
NA | TRBJ1-3 | TRBV7-2 | CASSTESGNTIYF
NA | TRBJ2-7 | TRBV7-2 | CASSLERASYEQYF
once | TRBJ2-2 | TRBV20-1 | CSASPTSGGTGELFF